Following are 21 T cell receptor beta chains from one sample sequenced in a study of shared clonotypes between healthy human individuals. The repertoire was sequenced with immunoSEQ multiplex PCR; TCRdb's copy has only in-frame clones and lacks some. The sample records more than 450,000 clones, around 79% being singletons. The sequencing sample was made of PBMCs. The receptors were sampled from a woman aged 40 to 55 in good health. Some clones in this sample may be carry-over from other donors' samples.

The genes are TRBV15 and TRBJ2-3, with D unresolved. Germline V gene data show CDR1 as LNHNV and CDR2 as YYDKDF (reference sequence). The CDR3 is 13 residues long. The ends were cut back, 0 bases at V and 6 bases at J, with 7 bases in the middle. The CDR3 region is CATSRDPADTQYF. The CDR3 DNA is TGTGCCACCAGCAGAGACCCGGCGGATACGCAGTATTTT.

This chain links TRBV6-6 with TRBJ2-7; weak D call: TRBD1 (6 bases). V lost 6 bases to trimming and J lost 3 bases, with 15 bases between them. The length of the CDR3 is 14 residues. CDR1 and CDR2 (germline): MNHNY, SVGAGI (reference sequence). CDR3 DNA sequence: TGTGCCAGCAGCCGGGACACTGCTCACTACGAGCAGTACTTC. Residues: CASSRDTAHYEQYF.

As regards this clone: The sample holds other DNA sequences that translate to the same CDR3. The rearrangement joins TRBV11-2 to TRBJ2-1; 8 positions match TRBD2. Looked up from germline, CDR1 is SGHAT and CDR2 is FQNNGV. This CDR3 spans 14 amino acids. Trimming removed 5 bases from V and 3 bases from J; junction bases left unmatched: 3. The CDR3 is CASSPGTSYNEQFF. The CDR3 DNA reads TGTGCCAGCAGCCCCGGGACTAGCTACAATGAGCAGTTCTTC.

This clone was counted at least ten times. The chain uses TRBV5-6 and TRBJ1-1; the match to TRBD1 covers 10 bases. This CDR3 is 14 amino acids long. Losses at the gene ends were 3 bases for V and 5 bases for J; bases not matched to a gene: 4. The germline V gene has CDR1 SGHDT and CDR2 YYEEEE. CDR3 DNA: TGTGCCAGCAGCTCATGGGACAGGGGAACTGAAGCTTTCTTT. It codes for CASSSWDRGTEAFF.

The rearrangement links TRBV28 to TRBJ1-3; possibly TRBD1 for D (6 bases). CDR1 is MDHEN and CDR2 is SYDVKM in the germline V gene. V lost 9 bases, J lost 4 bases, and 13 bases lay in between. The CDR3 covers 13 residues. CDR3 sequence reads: CASGGGPGNTIYF. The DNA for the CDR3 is TGTGCCAGTGGGGGGGGGCCCGGAAACACCATATATTTT.

The CDR3 sequence: CASSLDPGESYEQYF. The CDR3 DNA reads TGTGCCAGCAGCCTCGATCCGGGTGAGTCCTACGAGCAGTACTTC. The chain has TRBV5-4 and TRBJ2-7; D call uncertain. This CDR3 comprises 15 residues. Trimming left V 4 bases short and J 1 base short, with 15 bases between. Germline CDR1 SGHNT, CDR2 YYREEE (reference sequence).

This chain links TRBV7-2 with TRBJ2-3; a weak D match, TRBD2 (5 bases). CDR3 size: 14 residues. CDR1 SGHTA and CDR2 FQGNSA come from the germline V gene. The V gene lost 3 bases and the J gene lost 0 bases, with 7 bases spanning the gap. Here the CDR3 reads CASSFGLSTDTQYF. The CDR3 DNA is TGTGCCAGCAGCTTCGGACTTAGCACAGATACGCAGTATTTT.

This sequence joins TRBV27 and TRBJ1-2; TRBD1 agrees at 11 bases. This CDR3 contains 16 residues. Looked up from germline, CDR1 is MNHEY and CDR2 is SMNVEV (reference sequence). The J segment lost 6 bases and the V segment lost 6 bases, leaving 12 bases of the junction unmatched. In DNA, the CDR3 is TGTGCCAGCAGCAGTCCCCCGGACAGGGGGCAAGATGGCTACACCTTC. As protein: CASSSPPDRGQDGYTF.

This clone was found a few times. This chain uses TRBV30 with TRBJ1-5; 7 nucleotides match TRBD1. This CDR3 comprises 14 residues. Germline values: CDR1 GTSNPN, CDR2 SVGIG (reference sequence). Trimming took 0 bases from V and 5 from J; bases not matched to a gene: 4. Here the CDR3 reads CAWSVRQGDQPQHF. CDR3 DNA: TGTGCCTGGAGTGTACGCCAGGGGGATCAGCCCCAGCATTTT. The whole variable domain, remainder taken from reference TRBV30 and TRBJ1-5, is SQTIHQWPATLVQPVGSPLSLECTVEGTSNPNLYWYRQAAGRGLQLLFYSVGIGQISSEVPQNLSASRPQDRQFILSSKKLLLSDSGFYLCAWSVRQGDQPQHFGDGTRLSIL.

This CDR3 is CASSVGTGIYEQYF. CDR3 nucleotides: TGTGCCAGCAGTGTTGGGACAGGGATCTACGAGCAGTACTTC. The J gene is TRBJ2-7, the V gene TRBV6-1; 9 nucleotides align to TRBD1. Germline V lookup: CDR1 MNHNS, CDR2 SASEGT. V dropped 4 bases and J dropped 3; count of bases not matched to a gene: 4. This CDR3 spans 14 amino acids.

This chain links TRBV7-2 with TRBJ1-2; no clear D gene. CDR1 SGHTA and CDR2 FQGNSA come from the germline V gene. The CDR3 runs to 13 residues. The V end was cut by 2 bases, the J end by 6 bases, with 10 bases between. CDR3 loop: CASSLPAVHGYTF. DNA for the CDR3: TGTGCCAGCAGCTTACCAGCCGTCCATGGCTACACCTTC.

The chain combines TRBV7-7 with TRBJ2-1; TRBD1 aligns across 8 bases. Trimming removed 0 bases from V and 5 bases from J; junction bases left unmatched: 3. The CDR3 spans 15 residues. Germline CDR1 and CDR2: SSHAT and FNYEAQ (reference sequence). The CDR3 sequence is CASSLAQGAHNEQFF. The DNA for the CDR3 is TGTGCCAGCAGCTTAGCTCAGGGGGCCCACAATGAGCAGTTCTTC.

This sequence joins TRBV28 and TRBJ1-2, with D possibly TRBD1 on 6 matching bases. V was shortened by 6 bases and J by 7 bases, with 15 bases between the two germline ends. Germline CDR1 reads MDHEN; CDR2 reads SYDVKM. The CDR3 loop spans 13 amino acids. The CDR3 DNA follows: TGTGCCAGCAGCCGTCGGGACACTCGTGGCTACACCTTC. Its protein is CASSRRDTRGYTF.

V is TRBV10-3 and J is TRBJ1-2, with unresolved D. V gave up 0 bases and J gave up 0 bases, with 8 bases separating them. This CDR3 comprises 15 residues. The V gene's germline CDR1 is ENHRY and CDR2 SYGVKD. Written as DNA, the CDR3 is TGTGCCATCAGTGAGTCTGACAAAGCTAACTATGGCTACACCTTC. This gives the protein CAISESDKANYGYTF.

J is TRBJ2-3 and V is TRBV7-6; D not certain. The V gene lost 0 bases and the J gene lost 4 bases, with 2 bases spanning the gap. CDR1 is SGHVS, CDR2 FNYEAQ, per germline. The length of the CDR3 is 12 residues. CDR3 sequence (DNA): TGTGCCAGCAGCTTAGCTTCAGATACGCAGTATTTT. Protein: CASSLASDTQYF.

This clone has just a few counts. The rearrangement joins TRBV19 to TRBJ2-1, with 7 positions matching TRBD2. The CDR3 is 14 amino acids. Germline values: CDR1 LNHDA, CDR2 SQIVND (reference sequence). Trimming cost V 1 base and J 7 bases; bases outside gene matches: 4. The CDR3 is CASSIGTRRNEQFF. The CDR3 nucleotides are TGTGCCAGTAGTATAGGGACTAGGCGGAATGAGCAGTTCTTC.

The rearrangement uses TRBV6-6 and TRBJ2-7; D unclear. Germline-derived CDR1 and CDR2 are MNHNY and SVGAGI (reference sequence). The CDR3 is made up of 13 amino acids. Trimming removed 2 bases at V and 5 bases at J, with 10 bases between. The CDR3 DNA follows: TGTGCCAGCAGTTACCCGGCCGTGAACGAGCAGTACTTC. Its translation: CASSYPAVNEQYF.

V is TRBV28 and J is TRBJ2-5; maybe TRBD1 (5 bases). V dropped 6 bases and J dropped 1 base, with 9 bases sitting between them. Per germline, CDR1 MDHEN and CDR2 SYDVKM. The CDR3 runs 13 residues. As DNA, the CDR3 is TGTGCCAGCAGGCAGCAGGGCCAAGAGACCCAGTACTTC. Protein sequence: CASRQQGQETQYF.

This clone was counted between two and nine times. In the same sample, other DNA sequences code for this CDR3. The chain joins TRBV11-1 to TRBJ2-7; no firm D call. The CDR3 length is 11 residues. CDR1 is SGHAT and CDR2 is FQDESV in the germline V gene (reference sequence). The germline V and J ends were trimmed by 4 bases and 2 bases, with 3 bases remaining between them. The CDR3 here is CASSSAYEQYF. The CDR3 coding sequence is TGTGCCAGCAGCTCTGCCTACGAGCAGTACTTC.

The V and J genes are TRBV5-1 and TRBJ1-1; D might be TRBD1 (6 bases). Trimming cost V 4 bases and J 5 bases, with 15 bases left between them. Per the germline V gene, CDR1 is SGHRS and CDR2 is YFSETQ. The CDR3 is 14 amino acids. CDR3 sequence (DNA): TGCGCCAGCAGCAAGTGGGGGGCGGATACTGAAGCTTTCTTT. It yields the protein CASSKWGADTEAFF.

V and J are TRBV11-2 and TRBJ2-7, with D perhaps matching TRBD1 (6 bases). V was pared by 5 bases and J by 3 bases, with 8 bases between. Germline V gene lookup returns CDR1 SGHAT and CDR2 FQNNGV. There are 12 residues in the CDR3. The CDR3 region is CASSQDSYEQYF. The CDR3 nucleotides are TGTGCCAGCAGCCAGGACAGCTACGAGCAGTACTTC.